What follows is one T cell receptor beta chain and its context. In this sample, this clonotype turned up many times. The antigen it binds to is not known. Base qualities were left out, and no much larger clone turns up one base away. This specimen comes from a study of T cells in Graves' hyperthyroidism and ophthalmopathy (dated by TCRdb to 2018 to 2020). The study in broad terms: Peripheral blood samples were taken at the time of initial diagnosis, prior to any treatment. TCR V-J signatures able to tell the groups apart were searched for in a discovery cohort of approximately 95 patients, of whom around 42 had Graves' ophthalmopathy and under 65 had stable Graves' hyperthyroidism. An independent validation cohort of around 19 hyperthyroidism patients and about 15 patients who later progressed to ophthalmopathy tested prospective prediction of ophthalmopathy. The approximately 100 discovery patients were divided at random into training and test sets in a 7:3 ratio. In several Graves' hyperthyroidism patients, the study also compared T-cell repertoires from thyroid tissue with T-cell repertoires from blood. After sampling, hyperthyroidism patients received methimazole starting at 30 mg daily, and ophthalmopathy patients received high-dose intravenous methylprednisolone. The paper reports TCR Vbeta CDR3 sequencing of roughly 140 peripheral blood samples: under 45 ophthalmopathy, fewer than 80 hyperthyroidism and approximately 17 progressor patients. What the authors observed across the whole study: Ophthalmopathy was separated from stable hyperthyroidism by a 13 V-J signature model, with about 86% sensitivity and around 81% specificity obtained in cross-validation and 80%/75% obtained in testing. Blood samples also contained most of the expanded thyroid clonotypes (frequency above 0.001), which suggests that blood repertoires may reflect thyroid immune responses. Sample size was not statistically predetermined, and investigators were not blinded to group allocation. In validation, the model predicted progression to ophthalmopathy with over 65% sensitivity and 72.22% specificity, a median of 6.5 months before onset.

Amplification of TCR beta CDR3 regions was carried out from RNA transcripts. The TCR CDR3 was subjected to a first round of RT-PCR using the HTBI primer set and the Qiagen OneStep RT-PCR kit. The libraries were constructed in a second round of multiplex PCR and then size-selected and purified. Libraries were sequenced paired-end with 100 bp reads on an Illumina HiSeq2000. For the original study's pipeline: SOAPnuke was used to process the raw data, throwing out any read that contained adapters or uncalled bases, had a mean Phred below 15, or lacked an exact constant-primer or identifier match. High-quality paired reads were merged using COPE v1.2.5, and each unique nucleotide sequence was defined as a clonotype. Clonotypes were aligned to IMGT TRBV, TRBD and TRBJ reference segments using MiTCR v1.1. Only V-J combinations with frequency above 0.0001, covering 99.2% of repertoires, were analysed. A TCS score was defined as the ratio of F50 (clonal expansion) to E x V (chaos), with BLOSUM62-based TCRdist applied between CDR3 peptides within each V-J. Welch's t-statistics and random forest reduced several hundred V-J features to around 14, which were used in a naive Bayes classifier (R e1071). TCRdb ran its own pipeline on the public reads, namely fastp trimming at Q25 and MiXCR clone calling, and kept in-frame beta chains. Merged by CDR3 protein, the rows form single entries marked with the most common genes and DNA. What appears here as the V and J calls and clone size reflects TCRdb's work, not the paper's. Across this sample there are under 550,000 distinct CDR3 sequences, with roughly 13% seen only once. In total, the top ten clones hold 5% to 6.5% of the sample.

Stable Graves' hyperthyroidism was defined as the absence of progression to ophthalmopathy over 18 months of follow-up. Hyperthyroidism patients were aged 18 to 65 years and newly diagnosed, with disease duration of less than 2 months. Patients with uncontrolled infections, other autoimmune diseases, pregnancy or lactation were excluded. Diagnoses relied on clinical symptoms, serum thyroxine and TRAb, thyroid ultrasound and orbital computed tomography. PBMCs were isolated from about 9.2 ml of fresh peripheral blood by Ficoll-Paque density gradient centrifugation. Trizol reagent was used to extract total RNA, and RNA quality was then checked on an Agilent 2100 Bioanalyzer. The sample was blood. The receptor comes from a woman aged 18-29 years with Graves' hyperthyroidism.

The CDR3 protein: CASSMDREPYEQYF. At the DNA level, the sequence is TGTGCCAGCAGCATGGACAGGGAGCCCTACGAGCAGTACTTC. The receptor chain draws on TRBV11-1 and TRBJ2-7; 8 nucleotides in the junction match TRBD1. The V end gives up 5 bases and the J end 2 bases, leaving 5 bases in the junction not matched to a gene. The germline V gene (reference sequence) gives CDR1 as SGHAT and CDR2 as FQDESV. Including the terminal cysteine and phenylalanine, the CDR3 comprises 14 residues. The retained sequence is limited to the CDR3, 42 bases, with the frame set at the first base.